A single T cell receptor (beta chain) is shown here with its context. V dropped 5 bases and J dropped 4 bases, with 11 bases sitting between them. In germline, CDR1 is SNHLY, CDR2 FYNNEI. The CDR3 is made up of 13 amino acids. Assay used: immunoSEQ multiplex PCR; TCRdb lists only in-frame clones, some missing. The table has around 160,000 clones, 75% to 90% seen once. This entry comes from a study of blood T cell repertoires in COVID-19. Participant-reported clinical history was the basis for cohort assignment. The receptor was isolated from a woman aged 40 to 50 who had been exposed to COVID-19. The V and J genes are TRBV2 and TRBJ1-1; D gene uncertain. Sequences were obtained from PBMCs or T cells enriched from blood (not recorded which). The CDR3 nucleotides read TGTGCCAGCAGTTTCGACAAAGCCACTGAAGCTTTCTTT. This codes for CASSFDKATEAFF.